This T cell receptor (beta chain) was profiled in a study of blood T cell repertoires in COVID-19. Whole-study context: Samples of COVID-19 (acute and convalescent) were obtained from the United States, Italy and Spain. The cDNA or gDNA used as material had been derived from T cells, B-cell-depleted T cells, or PBMCs.

This CDR3 is 14 amino acids long. With 6 bases clipped from V and 0 bases from J, the junction kept 5 bases outside the gene matches. Looked up from germline, CDR1 is SQVTM and CDR2 is ANQGSEA. Under the authors' procedure: Estimation of nucleated cell counts relied on the amplification of reference gene primers. The protocol was immunoSEQ multiplex PCR, while the TCRdb copy is restricted to in-frame clones and leaves out a portion. V and J calls and clone size follow that table, whereas D and trimming were derived from the DNA. The table lists fewer than 300,000 clones, about four fifths of them singletons, with 5.7% in the top ten.

The sequence was collected from a man older than 75 with acute or convalescent COVID-19. Sequenced: peripheral blood. This chain uses TRBV29-1 with TRBJ2-3; TRBD1 agrees at 8 bases. The CDR3 loop is CSVPRDRSTDTQYF. The CDR3, as DNA: TGCAGCGTCCCTCGGGACAGGAGCACAGATACGCAGTATTTT.